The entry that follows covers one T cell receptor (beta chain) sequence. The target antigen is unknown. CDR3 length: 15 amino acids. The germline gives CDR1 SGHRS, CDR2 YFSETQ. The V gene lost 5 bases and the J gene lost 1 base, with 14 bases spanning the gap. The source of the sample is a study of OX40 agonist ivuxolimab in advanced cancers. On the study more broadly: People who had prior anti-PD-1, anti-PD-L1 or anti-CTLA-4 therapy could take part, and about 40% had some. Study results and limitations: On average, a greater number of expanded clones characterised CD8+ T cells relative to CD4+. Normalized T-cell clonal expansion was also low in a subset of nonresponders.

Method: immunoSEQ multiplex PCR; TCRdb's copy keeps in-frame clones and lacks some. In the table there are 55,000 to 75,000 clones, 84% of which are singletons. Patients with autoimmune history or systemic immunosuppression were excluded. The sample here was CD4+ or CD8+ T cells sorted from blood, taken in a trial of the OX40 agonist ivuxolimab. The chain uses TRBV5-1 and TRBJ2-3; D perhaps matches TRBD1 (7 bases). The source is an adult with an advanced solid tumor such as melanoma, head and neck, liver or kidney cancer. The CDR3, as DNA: TGCGCCAGCAGGGTGCAGGGGGAGGGCACAGATACGCAGTATTTT. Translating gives CASRVQGEGTDTQYF. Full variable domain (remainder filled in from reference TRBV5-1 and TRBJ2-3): KAGVTQTPRYLIKTRGQQVTLSCSPISGHRSVSWYQQTPGQGLQFLFEYFSETQRNKGNFPGRFSGRQFSNSRSEMNVSTLELGDSALYLCASRVQGEGTDTQYFGPGTRLTVL.